The TCR beta chain under discussion was sequenced for a study of early T cells in non-severe SARS-CoV-2 infection. Findings of the study overall: Anti-spike CD8 responses were favored by VDJdb matching, which missed private and CD4 specificities.

TCRdb ran MiXCR on the 5' RACE reads and lists one entry per CDR3 protein. The sample comprises some 60,000 distinct CDR3 sequences, 10% to 15% of which are singletons, and 2.5% to 3% rests with the top ten. This clonotype was found many times. The antigen is unknown. The germline gives CDR1 MNHNY, CDR2 SVGAGI (reference sequence). V was shortened by 2 bases and J by 4 bases, with 5 bases between the two germline ends. This CDR3 contains 12 residues. This sequence joins TRBV6-6 and TRBJ1-1; D gene ambiguous. The sample consisted of whole blood. The source is an adult who was a healthcare worker with PCR-confirmed SARS-CoV-2 infection or an uninfected control (not recorded which). CDR3 sequence reads: CASSYPSTEAFF. In DNA form, the CDR3 reads TGTGCCAGCAGTTACCCTAGCACTGAAGCTTTCTTT.